The 4 T cell receptor beta chains below were found in one sample sequenced in a study of blood T cell repertoires in COVID-19. The protocol was immunoSEQ multiplex PCR, while the TCRdb copy is restricted to in-frame clones and leaves out a portion. The sample lists 450,000 to 500,000 clones; 80% to 90% were seen once. Sequencing used peripheral blood. The receptors come from a human donor in a cohort sampled during active COVID-19.

The genes are TRBV7-9 and TRBJ2-7; TRBD1 is a possible D gene (6 bases). The V gene lost 5 bases and the J gene lost 0 bases, with 11 bases spanning the gap. The CDR3 has 14 amino acids. CDR1 and CDR2 (germline): SEHNR, FQNEAQ (reference sequence). The CDR3 DNA is TGTGCCAGCAGCCCCGAAGGGGGCTCCTACGAGCAGTACTTC. Its translation: CASSPEGGSYEQYF.

The CDR3 protein is CASSPQFSYEQYF. For the CDR3, the DNA is TGTGCCAGCAGCCCCCAATTCTCCTACGAGCAGTACTTC. The chain employs TRBV6-5 and TRBJ2-7; D is undetermined. Germline V CDR1 and CDR2: MNHEY, SVGAGI. Trimming pared 6 bases from V and 0 bases from J, leaving 9 bases between. The CDR3 is 13 amino acids.

The genes are TRBV7-6 and TRBJ1-1; 9 bases line up with TRBD1. CDR1 and CDR2 from the germline V gene are SGHVS and FNYEAQ. The CDR3 is 14 residues long. V shed 5 bases, J shed 6 bases, and the junction held 7 bases outside the gene matches. The CDR3: CASSRDRASAEAFF. DNA of the CDR3: TGTGCCAGCAGCCGGGACAGGGCTAGCGCTGAAGCTTTCTTT.

The chain is built from TRBV6-6 and TRBJ2-5, with D tentatively TRBD1 (5 bases). V dropped 5 bases and J dropped 3 bases, with 13 bases sitting between them. Germline-derived CDR1 and CDR2 are MNHNY and SVGAGI (reference sequence). CDR3 length: 14 residues. The CDR3 sequence is CASSPWGREETQYF. The CDR3 coding sequence is TGTGCCAGCAGTCCATGGGGCAGGGAAGAGACCCAGTACTTC.